Listed below are T cell receptor beta chains from one sample, sequenced in a study of OX40 agonist ivuxolimab in advanced cancers. TCRdb's table, derived via immunoSEQ multiplex PCR, lists solely in-frame clones and lacks some. The sample has about 100,000 clones, approximately 90% seen once; the top ten hold approximately 0.3%. The specimen was CD4+ or CD8+ T cells sorted from blood, collected in a trial of the OX40 agonist ivuxolimab. The receptors originated from an adult with an advanced solid tumor such as melanoma, head and neck, liver or kidney cancer. Both conserved end residues are part of each CDR3. Fields, in order: CDR3 protein, CDR3 DNA, J gene, D gene, V gene, clone size. The D gene is left open where the match is weak. The listing skips clone size in some rows; elsewhere it reads once, few, many or a size class.

CASSPRGGYEQFF TGTGCCAGCAGCCCGCGGGGGGGGTATGAGCAGTTCTTC TRBJ2-1 TRBD2 TRBV7-9 NA
CASSSAGGEAFF TGCGCCAGCAGCTCGGCAGGGGGTGAAGCTTTCTTT TRBJ1-1 TRBD1 TRBV5-1 NA
CASSLMGQDHSGANVLTF TGTGCCAGCAGCTTAATGGGACAGGATCACTCTGGGGCCAACGTCCTGACTTTC TRBJ2-6 TRBD1 TRBV7-3 NA
CASSPSGNYEQYF TGTGCCAGCTCACCGAGCGGGAACTACGAGCAGTACTTC TRBJ2-7 TRBD2 TRBV18 NA
CASSFGGAANTGELFF TGTGCCAGCAGCTTCGGGGGGGCCGCGAACACCGGGGAGCTGTTTTTT TRBJ2-2 TRBD2 TRBV7-6 NA
CASARDRGLGTEAFF TGCGCCAGCGCCCGGGACAGGGGTCTCGGAACTGAAGCTTTCTTT TRBJ1-1 TRBD1 TRBV10-1 few
CASRRTSAVNEQFF TGTGCCAGTAGACGGACTAGCGCGGTCAATGAGCAGTTCTTC TRBJ2-1 TRBD2 TRBV19 once
CASSRRQINQPQHF TGTGCCAGCAGCCGTCGACAGATCAATCAGCCCCAGCATTTT TRBJ1-5 NA TRBV28 NA
CASSPPASGTETQYF TGTGCCAGCTCACCACCGGCTAGCGGGACAGAGACCCAGTACTTC TRBJ2-5 TRBD2 TRBV18 NA
CASSLSTGGRGYGYTF TGTGCCAGCAGCTTATCCACAGGGGGCCGTGGCTATGGCTACACCTTC TRBJ1-2 TRBD1 TRBV7-2 NA
CASSYRGQDNYGYTF TGTGCCAGCAGTTATAGAGGACAGGACAACTATGGCTACACCTTC TRBJ1-2 TRBD1 TRBV6-6 NA
CASSLQGPPGYEQYF TGTGCCAGCAGCTTGCAGGGGCCTCCGGGGTACGAGCAGTACTTC TRBJ2-7 NA TRBV7-2 NA
CASSPTSGTSGSPHEQFF TGTGCCAGCTCACCAACCTCAGGGACTAGCGGGAGTCCCCATGAGCAGTTCTTC TRBJ2-1 TRBD2 TRBV18 NA
CASSSGALHSNQPQHF TGTGCCAGCTCATCCGGGGCGCTGCATAGCAATCAGCCCCAGCATTTT TRBJ1-5 NA TRBV18 few
CASSQVGTELLYGYTF TGTGCCAGCAGCCAAGTGGGGACAGAACTCCTGTATGGCTACACCTTC TRBJ1-2 TRBD1 TRBV14 NA
CASRTSAPVLASTDTQYF TGTGCCAGCCGGACTAGCGCCCCGGTCCTTGCTAGCACAGATACGCAGTATTTT TRBJ2-3 TRBD2 TRBV19 NA
CASSQGLAPDRAKNIQYF TGCGCCAGCAGCCAAGGTTTAGCGCCGGACAGAGCCAAAAACATTCAGTACTTC TRBJ2-4 NA TRBV4-3 NA
CASSFGNGETQYF TGCGCCAGCAGCTTCGGGAATGGAGAGACCCAGTACTTC TRBJ2-5 NA TRBV5-1 once
CASLRDGGSSRPQHF TGTGCCAGCCTGAGGGACGGGGGCTCTTCGAGGCCCCAGCATTTT TRBJ1-5 NA TRBV28 once
CASSNRGYGYTF TGTGCCAGCAGCAACAGGGGCTATGGCTACACCTTC TRBJ1-2 TRBD1 TRBV6-5 NA
CASSAGGGGSNIQYF TGTGCCAGCAGCGCCGGGGGAGGGGGCTCAAACATTCAGTACTTC TRBJ2-4 NA TRBV9 NA
CASSQRYTGTGDTEAFF TGCGCCAGCAGCCAACGGTACACCGGGACAGGGGATACTGAAGCTTTCTTT TRBJ1-1 TRBD1 TRBV4-3 NA
CASSSWEAGNYGYTF TGTGCCAGCAGCTCCTGGGAGGCAGGCAACTATGGCTACACCTTC TRBJ1-2 NA TRBV7-9 NA
CASSSSGTGGGETQYF TGTGCCAGCAGCTCCTCCGGGACAGGGGGGGGAGAGACCCAGTACTTC TRBJ2-5 TRBD1 TRBV7-2 NA
CASSGLGAVYNEQFF TGTGCCAGCAGTGGTCTGGGGGCAGTTTACAATGAGCAGTTCTTC TRBJ2-1 NA TRBV6-1 NA
CASNPQGIGELFF TGTGCCAGTAATCCACAGGGGATCGGGGAGCTGTTTTTT TRBJ2-2 TRBD1 TRBV19 NA
CASSQDGPEAQYF TGTGCCAGCAGCCAGGACGGCCCCGAGGCCCAGTACTTC TRBJ2-5 NA TRBV2 NA
CASTSWQSYEQYF TGTGCCAGCACCTCGTGGCAATCTTACGAGCAGTACTTC TRBJ2-7 NA TRBV28 NA
CASSLGTGRIDTQYF TGTGCCAGCAGCCTAGGGACAGGAAGAATAGATACGCAGTATTTT TRBJ2-3 TRBD1 TRBV6-6 NA
CASSNTGELFF TGTGCCAGCAGCAACACCGGGGAGCTGTTTTTT TRBJ2-2 NA TRBV28 NA
CSVGRGTARNYGYTF TGCAGCGTTGGCCGTGGGACAGCCAGGAACTATGGCTACACCTTC TRBJ1-2 TRBD1 TRBV29-1 NA
CASRRAAGLSVGTEAFF TGTGCCAGCAGAAGGGCAGCCGGTTTGTCAGTGGGCACTGAAGCTTTCTTT TRBJ1-1 NA TRBV28 NA
CASSPDISYEQYF TGCGCCAGCAGCCCGGACATCTCCTACGAGCAGTACTTC TRBJ2-7 NA TRBV10-2 NA
CASSGRARQNEQFF TGTGCCAGTAGTGGGCGGGCGAGGCAGAATGAGCAGTTCTTC TRBJ2-1 NA TRBV19 NA
CAISKQGSNEQFF TGTGCCATCAGTAAACAGGGAAGCAATGAGCAGTTCTTC TRBJ2-1 NA TRBV10-3 NA
CASSLSSLVDHEQYF TGTGCCAGCAGTTTATCGTCACTAGTCGATCACGAGCAGTACTTC TRBJ2-7 NA TRBV27 NA